The 30 T cell receptor beta chains listed next were all sequenced from one sample in a study of shared clonotypes between healthy human individuals. Naive CD8 populations comprised CD45RO-negative cells positively selected for CCR7, excluding terminally differentiated effector memory CD45RA+ cells. Data came from immunoSEQ multiplex PCR; TCRdb stores just in-frame clones and leaves some out. Here the sample spans about 2.2 million clones, about 93% being singletons. Sequenced input: naive CD8+ T cells from PBMCs. The receptors originated from a man between 18 and 29 years old in good health. Some clones in this sample may be carry-over from other donors' samples.

The gene calls are TRBV10-3 and TRBJ2-7; a weak D match, TRBD1 (5 bases). Germline CDR1 reads ENHRY; CDR2 reads SYGVKD. V lost 4 bases to trimming and J lost 2 bases, with 15 bases between them. There are 15 residues in the CDR3. Written as DNA, the CDR3 is TGTGCCATCAGTGCTTTGGACACATTGACCTACGAGCAGTACTTC. The encoded protein is CAISALDTLTYEQYF.

V gene TRBV6-1 combines with J gene TRBJ2-7; 7 bases map to TRBD1. V lost 3 bases and J lost 6; bases outside the gene matches: 5. Per germline, CDR1 MNHNS and CDR2 SASEGT. The CDR3 loop spans 13 amino acids. The CDR3 bases are TGTGCCAGCAGTGACGACAGGGAGCGCGAGCAGTACTTC. Protein product: CASSDDREREQYF.

J is TRBJ1-1 and V is TRBV7-9; D not certain. Trimming took 1 base from V and 7 from J, leaving 7 bases between them. Germline V gives CDR1 SEHNR, CDR2 FQNEAQ (reference sequence). The CDR3 totals 12 residues. The CDR3: CASSLVLGEAFF. The CDR3 nucleotides are TGTGCCAGCAGCTTAGTTTTGGGTGAAGCTTTCTTT.

This chain connects TRBV4-3 to TRBJ2-7; a weak D match, TRBD1 (6 bases). Germline CDR1 and CDR2: LGHNA and YSLEER. The CDR3 is 15 amino acids. V lost 4 bases and J 2 bases, leaving 15 bases between the germline ends. This CDR3 is CASSPDSLTTYEQYF. The CDR3 DNA sequence: TGCGCCAGCAGCCCGGACAGCCTCACTACCTACGAGCAGTACTTC.

This chain joins TRBV6-6 and TRBJ1-2, with no clear D. The CDR3 length is 12 residues. Trimming left V 8 bases short and J 4 bases short, with 11 bases between. The germline CDR1 and CDR2 sequences are MNHNY and SVGAGI (reference sequence). CDR3 loop: CASLQSSYGYTF. Here the CDR3 DNA reads TGTGCCAGCCTACAGAGCTCCTATGGCTACACCTTC.

This sequence joins TRBV7-3 and TRBJ2-3; TRBD2 aligns across 7 bases. This CDR3 contains 17 residues. V shed 5 bases, J shed 2 bases, and the junction held 13 bases outside the gene matches. The germline gives CDR1 SGHTA, CDR2 FQGTGA. CDR3 DNA sequence: TGTGCCAGCAGCCATCAGGCTAGCGGACTGTACACAGATACGCAGTATTTT. As protein: CASSHQASGLYTDTQYF.

This rearrangement joins TRBV27 to TRBJ2-7; 7 nucleotides match TRBD2. This CDR3 is built from 15 residues. Germline CDR1 and CDR2: MNHEY and SMNVEV (reference sequence). V lost 2 bases to trimming and J lost 0 bases; unmatched junction nucleotides: 4. CDR3 bases: TGTGCCAGCAGTTTACATGGCGGGAGCTCCTACGAGCAGTACTTC. Its translation is CASSLHGGSSYEQYF.

This chain links TRBV6-5 with TRBJ1-2, with a possible D match to TRBD1 (5 bases). V was cut by 8 bases and J by 4 bases, with 14 bases left in between. CDR3 length: 13 residues. Looked up from germline, CDR1 is MNHEY and CDR2 is SVGAGI. The DNA for the CDR3 is TGTGCCAGCGGGACGGACGGTCTCTATGGCTACACCTTC. Its translation: CASGTDGLYGYTF.

Note on this clone: In the same sample, other DNA sequences code for this CDR3. The chain uses TRBV4-1 and TRBJ2-1; D unclear. Germline CDR1 reads MGHRA; CDR2 reads YSYEKL. Trimming removed 0 bases at V and 9 bases at J, with 6 bases between. CDR3 length: 12 amino acids. The CDR3 bases are TGCGCCAGCAGCCAAGATCGGGTTGAGCAGTTCTTC. Its translation: CASSQDRVEQFF.

Concerning this clone itself: Other DNA sequences in this sample translate to the same CDR3. The V call is TRBV7-9, the J call TRBJ2-7; 8 nucleotides match TRBD1. The CDR3 runs 14 residues. V lost 4 bases, J lost 3 bases, and 5 bases stayed unmatched. CDR1 is SEHNR and CDR2 is FQNEAQ in the germline V gene (reference sequence). The CDR3 loop is CASSSGQGLYEQYF. CDR3 in DNA: TGTGCCAGCAGCTCCGGACAGGGTCTCTACGAGCAGTACTTC. Drawing the rest from reference TRBV7-9 and TRBJ2-7, the complete variable domain is DTGVSQNPRHKITKRGQNVTFRCDPISEHNRLYWYRQTLGQGPEFLTYFQNEAQLEKSRLLSDRFSAERPKGSFSTLEIQRTEQGDSAMYLCASSSGQGLYEQYFGPGTRLTVT.

This chain connects TRBV27 to TRBJ2-5; unclear D gene. The V gene's germline CDR1 is MNHEY and CDR2 SMNVEV (reference sequence). The CDR3 has 13 amino acids. Trimming removed 6 bases at V and 5 bases at J, with 13 bases between. The CDR3 loop reads CASRERLGETQYF. CDR3 coding DNA: TGTGCCAGCAGGGAAAGGTTGGGGGAGACCCAGTACTTC.

With respect to this clone: Other nucleotide sequences from this sample produce the same CDR3. CDR3 sequence (DNA): TGTGCCAGCAGTTTCTTACAGGGTGACTATGGCTACACCTTC. As protein: CASSFLQGDYGYTF. This sequence joins TRBV27 and TRBJ1-2; perhaps TRBD1 as D (6 bases). The germline CDR1 and CDR2 sequences are MNHEY and SMNVEV (reference sequence). This CDR3 is built from 14 residues. The V end was cut by 3 bases, the J end by 3 bases, with 11 bases between.

Only a few counts were recorded for this clone. The rearrangement joins TRBV10-3 to TRBJ1-1; possibly TRBD1 for D (5 bases). With 7 bases removed from V and 5 bases from J, the gap between germline ends came to 11 bases. CDR3 length equals 12 residues. CDR1 ENHRY and CDR2 SYGVKD come from the germline V gene. In nucleotides, the CDR3 is TGTGCCATCAAAGCTGAGGGGACTGAAGCTTTCTTT. Its translation: CAIKAEGTEAFF.

CDR3 bases: TGTGCCAGCAGCTACCAGGGCTCAGGAAACACCATATATTTT. Translated: CASSYQGSGNTIYF. The genes are TRBV5-6 and TRBJ1-3; D is perhaps TRBD1 (5 bases). With 3 bases removed from V and 4 bases from J, the gap between germline ends came to 11 bases. The germline gives CDR1 SGHDT, CDR2 YYEEEE. This CDR3 is 14 amino acids long. The full variable domain, in which reference TRBV5-6 and TRBJ1-3 provide the parts outside the CDR3, is DAGVTQSPTHLIKTRGQQVTLRCSPKSGHDTVSWYQQALGQGPQFIFQYYEEEERQRGNFPDRFSGHQFPNYSSELNVNALLLGDSALYLCASSYQGSGNTIYFGEGSWLTVV.

Concerning this clone itself: Other DNA sequences in the same sample also yield this CDR3. The CDR3 coding sequence is TGTGCCAGCAGCTTGGGGGACAGCTACAATGAGCAGTTCTTC. Its protein is CASSLGDSYNEQFF. The chain is built from TRBV5-6 and TRBJ2-1; 7 bases map to TRBD1. Germline assignment: CDR1 SGHDT and CDR2 YYEEEE. After removal of 0 bases from V and 3 bases from J, the junction contained 0 bases not matched to a gene. This CDR3 comprises 14 residues. The whole variable domain, filled in from reference TRBV5-6 and TRBJ2-1, reads DAGVTQSPTHLIKTRGQQVTLRCSPKSGHDTVSWYQQALGQGPQFIFQYYEEEERQRGNFPDRFSGHQFPNYSSELNVNALLLGDSALYLCASSLGDSYNEQFFGPGTRLTVL.

This clone occurred a few times. The CDR3 loop is CASSIGETGVYGYTF. CDR3 in DNA: TGTGCCAGTAGTATAGGCGAGACAGGGGTCTATGGCTACACCTTC. The chain couples TRBV19 to TRBJ1-2; 8 bases are a match to TRBD1. Germline V gives CDR1 LNHDA, CDR2 SQIVND (reference sequence). This CDR3 region has 15 residues. After removal of 1 base from V and 4 bases from J, the junction contained 5 bases not matched to a gene.

This chain links TRBV23-1 with TRBJ2-5; either TRBD1 or TRBD2 may supply D (5 bases each). TRBV23-1 is flagged as an ORF with uncertain function. Trimming stripped 4 bases from V and 3 bases from J, with 24 bases between. The CDR3 runs to 18 residues. In DNA form, the CDR3 reads TGCGCCAGCAGTCCTCCGGGACCCACTTATACCAGCAAAGAGACCCAGTACTTC. It encodes CASSPPGPTYTSKETQYF.

The genes are TRBV7-6 and TRBJ1-4; maybe TRBD1 (5 bases). Trimming removed 2 bases at V and 10 bases at J, with 20 bases between. The CDR3 consists of 16 residues. Germline CDR1 and CDR2: SGHVS and FNYEAQ. The CDR3 region has the DNA TGTGCCAGCAGCTTATTAGTCGCCCCGGGGGAGGGAAAACTGTTTTTT. The encoded protein is CASSLLVAPGEGKLFF.

The chain has TRBV27 and TRBJ2-7; 7 bases fit TRBD2. The V and J ends lost 5 bases and 4 bases, in that order; junction bases with no gene match: 8. The CDR3 is 14 amino acids. Germline V gene data show CDR1 as MNHEY and CDR2 as SMNVEV (reference sequence). The CDR3 DNA is TGTGCCAGCAGTCCAGCGGGAACTCTATACGAGCAGTACTTC. This translates into CASSPAGTLYEQYF.

The gene calls are TRBV19 and TRBJ2-1; D possibly corresponds to TRBD1 (6 bases). The V and J ends lost 5 bases and 7 bases respectively, with 18 bases between them. CDR3 length: 15 amino acids. CDR1 and CDR2 (germline): LNHDA, SQIVND (reference sequence). This CDR3 is CASSPTKEGGNEQFF. The CDR3 region has the DNA TGTGCCAGTAGTCCAACTAAGGAAGGGGGAAATGAGCAGTTCTTC.

V is TRBV28 and J is TRBJ2-1, with 9 bases that match TRBD2. The CDR3 contains 17 residues. Germline V gene sequence: CDR1 MDHEN, CDR2 SYDVKM. The trim removed 2 bases at V and 7 bases at J, leaving 12 bases unmatched. This chain's CDR3 is CASSLRLRREGGNEQFF. In nucleotides, the CDR3 is TGTGCCAGCAGTTTACGATTAAGGCGGGAGGGGGGTAATGAGCAGTTCTTC.

The chain has TRBV7-2 and TRBJ2-1, with 8 bases matching TRBD2. The CDR3 contains 15 residues. Germline V gene sequence: CDR1 SGHTA, CDR2 FQGNSA. V dropped 9 bases and J dropped 1; count of bases not matched to a gene: 8. The CDR3 region has the DNA TGTGCCAGTCGAGCGGGGGAGTGGTCCTACAATGAGCAGTTCTTC. It encodes CASRAGEWSYNEQFF.

This clone was seen just once. This chain uses TRBV5-6 with TRBJ2-7; D is unresolved. Germline V gene sequence: CDR1 SGHDT, CDR2 YYEEEE. CDR3 length: 17 residues. Deletions cut 0 bases from V and 2 bases from J, with 18 bases between. CDR3 sequence: CASSLVPDGDPPYEQYF. The CDR3 DNA reads TGTGCCAGCAGCTTGGTACCGGACGGAGATCCGCCCTACGAGCAGTACTTC.

The rearrangement joins TRBV7-9 to TRBJ2-7; TRBD2 matches at 9 bases. Trimming cost V 4 bases and J 9 bases; bases outside gene matches: 19. Germline V gene data show CDR1 as SEHNR and CDR2 as FQNEAQ (reference sequence). This CDR3 has 17 amino acids. CDR3 residues: CASSSPRSGSSSSGQYF. In nucleotides, the CDR3 is TGTGCCAGCAGCTCCCCCCGTAGCGGGAGCTCCTCCTCCGGGCAGTACTTC. The complete variable domain, with remaining parts taken from reference TRBV7-9 and TRBJ2-7, reads DTGVSQNPRHKITKRGQNVTFRCDPISEHNRLYWYRQTLGQGPEFLTYFQNEAQLEKSRLLSDRFSAERPKGSFSTLEIQRTEQGDSAMYLCASSSPRSGSSSSGQYFGPGTRLTVT.

The V and J genes are TRBV13 and TRBJ1-1; D possibly corresponds to TRBD1 (5 bases). The CDR3 loop spans 15 amino acids. CDR1 PRHDT and CDR2 FYEKMQ come from the germline V gene (reference sequence). V was trimmed by 2 bases and J by 6 bases, leaving 16 bases between them. The CDR3 DNA sequence: TGTGCCAGCAGCTTAAATAACCGTAAGGGGCCTGAAGCTTTCTTT. Residues: CASSLNNRKGPEAFF. Using reference TRBV13 and TRBJ1-1 for the parts outside the CDR3, the full variable domain is AAGVIQSPRHLIKEKRETATLKCYPIPRHDTVYWYQQGPGQDPQFLISFYEKMQSDKGSIPDRFSAQQFSDYHSELNMSSLELGDSALYFCASSLNNRKGPEAFFGQGTRLTVV.

The chain has TRBV7-9 and TRBJ2-7; D tentatively fits TRBD1 or TRBD2 (6 bases each). This CDR3 has 14 residues. Per the germline V gene, CDR1 is SEHNR and CDR2 is FQNEAQ (reference sequence). V was clipped by 7 bases and J by 4 bases, with 17 bases between them. The CDR3 DNA reads as TGTGCCAGCACCCATGGGGGGCGCAGATACGAGCAGTACTTC. Protein: CASTHGGRRYEQYF. Using reference TRBV7-9 and TRBJ2-7 for the parts outside the CDR3, the full variable domain is DTGVSQNPRHKITKRGQNVTFRCDPISEHNRLYWYRQTLGQGPEFLTYFQNEAQLEKSRLLSDRFSAERPKGSFSTLEIQRTEQGDSAMYLCASTHGGRRYEQYFGPGTRLTVT.

The chain has TRBV27 and TRBJ2-2, with D possibly TRBD1 on 5 matching bases. This CDR3 spans 13 amino acids. CDR1 MNHEY and CDR2 SMNVEV come from the germline V gene (reference sequence). V was clipped by 6 bases and J by 6 bases, with 11 bases between them. CDR3 region: CASRDIYAGELFF. CDR3 bases: TGTGCCAGCAGGGACATCTACGCCGGGGAGCTGTTTTTT.

This clone was detected only a few times. The V and J genes are TRBV30 and TRBJ1-1, with 7 nucleotides matching TRBD1. V was pared by 5 bases and J by 0 bases, with 3 bases of the junction left unmatched. CDR3 length: 13 residues. The V gene's germline CDR1 is GTSNPN and CDR2 SVGIG (reference sequence). The CDR3 sequence: CAWAGTVNTEAFF. In nucleotides, the CDR3 is TGTGCCTGGGCGGGGACAGTGAACACTGAAGCTTTCTTT.

The chain links TRBV10-3 to TRBJ2-7, with 7 bases fitting TRBD1. The CDR3 loop spans 16 amino acids. Germline loops: CDR1 ENHRY, CDR2 SYGVKD. The V gene end was trimmed by 3 bases and the J gene end by 0 bases; junction bases not matched to a gene: 8. The DNA for the CDR3 is TGTGCCATCAGTGACTTGACAGGGCCTACCTCCTACGAGCAGTACTTC. It is translated as CAISDLTGPTSYEQYF.

This clone was counted only a few times. V gene TRBV29-1 combines with J gene TRBJ1-1, with D uncertain. This CDR3 region has 15 residues. Trimming removed 2 bases at V and 0 bases at J, with 13 bases between. Germline V gives CDR1 SQVTM, CDR2 ANQGSEA. As DNA, the CDR3 is TGCAGCGTTGAATTCGGTGTCAGCATGAACACTGAAGCTTTCTTT. Translation: CSVEFGVSMNTEAFF.